Presented here are 24 T cell receptor beta chains from one specimen sequenced in a study of Tregs in tolerant kidney transplant recipients (dated by TCRdb to about 2019). Libraries were constructed by the immunoSEQ multiplex PCR assay. TCRdb took this table from immuneACCESS and kept in-frame rearrangements with V and J called. Such tables lack part of the clones; where checked against another copy, unresolved V genes explain under half of the gap, and the rest is unexplained. Within this sample are 68,000 or so clones, with less than 90% of them counted one time only. Of the sample, around 4% falls within the top ten clones. The sequenced material came from CD4+ T cells from blood. Receptors were obtained from a human donor in good health.

V gene TRBV6-5 combines with J gene TRBJ2-7, with a tentative D call TRBD1 (5 bases). Germline CDR1 MNHEY, CDR2 SVGAGI. V lost 6 bases and J 3 bases, leaving 15 bases between the germline ends. The CDR3 is 14 residues long. In nucleotides, the CDR3 is TGTGCCAGCAGCAGGGATTTGGAATACTACGAGCAGTACTTC. Translated, it gives CASSRDLEYYEQYF.

The V and J genes are TRBV6-6 and TRBJ1-4, with TRBD1 as a possible D gene (6 bases). With 2 bases removed from V and 6 bases from J, the gap between germline ends came to 13 bases. In germline, CDR1 is MNHNY, CDR2 SVGAGI (reference sequence). The length of the CDR3 is 15 residues. CDR3 sequence reads: CASSYASGADEKLFF. The CDR3 nucleotides are TGTGCCAGCAGTTACGCGTCGGGGGCGGATGAAAAACTGTTTTTT.

The chain joins TRBV21-1 to TRBJ1-1. TRBV21-1 is labeled a pseudogene. The CDR3 sequence is 13 residues long. Here the CDR3 reads CASSNIEFTEAFF. As DNA, the CDR3 is TGTGCCAGCAGCAATATAGAATTCACTGAAGCTTTCTTT.

The V and J genes are TRBV5-1 and TRBJ2-5; 9 positions agree with TRBD1. From germline, CDR1 is SGHRS and CDR2 YFSETQ. Losses at the gene ends were 7 bases for V and 7 bases for J; bases not matched to a gene: 5. The CDR3 runs 12 residues. The CDR3 nucleotides are TGCGCCAGCTATAAGGACAGGGGGACCCAGTACTTC. Protein: CASYKDRGTQYF.

This chain connects TRBV4-2 to TRBJ1-2, with 9 positions matching TRBD1. Germline V gene sequence: CDR1 LGHNA, CDR2 YNFKEQ. This CDR3 region has 14 residues. The V segment lost 4 bases and the J segment 8 bases; nucleotides outside the gene matches: 8. CDR3 residues: CASSPTDRGWGYTF. The CDR3 nucleotides read TGTGCCAGCAGCCCAACGGACAGGGGTTGGGGCTACACCTTC.

V usage is TRBV29-1 and J usage is TRBJ1-1; D is uncertain. Trimming left V 0 bases short and J 7 bases short, with 9 bases between. CDR1 and CDR2 from the germline V gene are SQVTM and ANQGSEA. The CDR3 extends over 12 amino acids. The CDR3 DNA reads TGCAGCGTTGAAGAAGGAGGGTTTGAAGCTTTCTTT. Translated: CSVEEGGFEAFF.

This clone was recorded once. This chain links TRBV10-1 with TRBJ2-7, with 7 bases fitting TRBD2. The CDR3 totals 18 residues. Losses at the gene ends were 8 bases for V and 2 bases for J; bases not matched to a gene: 21. Germline V gene sequence: CDR1 WNHNN, CDR2 SYGVQD (reference sequence). Here the CDR3 reads CASVGRVGGGSITYEQYF. CDR3 coding DNA: TGCGCCAGCGTGGGCAGGGTTGGGGGGGGGAGTATAACCTACGAGCAGTACTTC.

This clone was picked up one time. The V and J genes are TRBV5-6 and TRBJ1-6, with D uncertain. In germline, CDR1 is SGHDT, CDR2 YYEEEE. Trimming pared 5 bases from V and 8 bases from J, leaving 11 bases between. The CDR3 contains 13 residues. In DNA, the CDR3 is TGTGCCAGCAGTAGTTTTTGGGATTCACCCCTCCACTTT. Residues: CASSSFWDSPLHF. Full variable domain (missing parts from reference TRBV5-6 and TRBJ1-6): DAGVTQSPTHLIKTRGQQVTLRCSPKSGHDTVSWYQQALGQGPQFIFQYYEEEERQRGNFPDRFSGHQFPNYSSELNVNALLLGDSALYLCASSSFWDSPLHFGNGTRLTVT.

The J gene is TRBJ2-5, the V gene TRBV27, with D maybe TRBD2 (6 bases). Trimming stripped 6 bases from V and 5 bases from J, with 10 bases between. Per germline, CDR1 MNHEY and CDR2 SMNVEV (reference sequence). This CDR3 is built from 12 residues. The CDR3 nucleotides are TGTGCCAGCAGGACTAGGCAGGAGACCCAGTACTTC. Translation gives CASRTRQETQYF.

The chain employs TRBV4-1 and TRBJ2-3, with D possibly TRBD2 on 5 matching bases. This CDR3 comprises 15 residues. Trimming took off 0 bases at V and 4 bases at J, with 11 bases between the two ends. Germline CDR1 MGHRA, CDR2 YSYEKL. The CDR3, as DNA: TGCGCCAGCAGCCAAGAAAGCGGTAAGGCAGATACGCAGTATTTT. As protein: CASSQESGKADTQYF.

The J gene is TRBJ2-1, the V gene TRBV6-5; 7 bases match TRBD2. Germline V gives CDR1 MNHEY, CDR2 SVGAGI. J lost 0 bases, V lost 6 bases, and 5 bases had no gene match. This CDR3 is built from 15 residues. The CDR3 loop is CASRTAGSSYNEQFF. CDR3 DNA sequence: TGTGCCAGCAGAACAGCGGGGTCCTCCTACAATGAGCAGTTCTTC.

This clone was seen just once. The CDR3 sequence: CASSPPHQETQYF. The CDR3 DNA is TGTGCCAGCTCACCACCGCACCAAGAGACCCAGTACTTC. This chain links TRBV18 with TRBJ2-5; D is ambiguous. Germline V lookup: CDR1 KGHSH, CDR2 LQKENI. This CDR3 is built from 13 residues. V was clipped by 0 bases and J by 0 bases, with 2 bases between them.

J is TRBJ2-7 and V is TRBV9; D is unresolved. CDR1 is SGDLS, CDR2 YYNGEE, per germline. The V end lost 4 bases, the J end lost 0 bases, and 11 bases lay between the germline ends. The CDR3 runs 14 residues. CDR3 DNA: TGTGCCAGCAGCCCCAAGCTCCTCTCCTACGAGCAGTACTTC. It encodes CASSPKLLSYEQYF.

The V gene is TRBV28, the J gene TRBJ1-2, with 9 bases matching TRBD1. The CDR3 consists of 13 residues. Germline V CDR1 and CDR2: MDHEN, SYDVKM. V was clipped by 6 bases and J by 8 bases; unmatched bases: 7. CDR3 nucleotides: TGTGCCAGCAGCCGGGGACAGGGTTTGGGCTACACCTTC. Protein: CASSRGQGLGYTF.

J is TRBJ1-5 and V is TRBV19; D not certain. CDR3 length: 14 amino acids. Germline V lookup: CDR1 LNHDA, CDR2 SQIVND (reference sequence). With 5 bases removed from V and 5 bases from J, the gap between germline ends came to 13 bases. The chain's CDR3 is CASSPSLRHQPQHF. The CDR3, as DNA: TGTGCCAGTAGTCCATCTCTACGACATCAGCCCCAGCATTTT.

This chain joins TRBV7-2 and TRBJ1-1; D is undetermined. The CDR3 is 14 residues long. Looked up from germline, CDR1 is SGHTA and CDR2 is FQGNSA. The V gene lost 5 bases and the J gene lost 1 base, with 11 bases spanning the gap. CDR3: CASSASGGNTEAFF. The DNA for the CDR3 is TGTGCCAGCAGCGCCAGTGGAGGGAACACTGAAGCTTTCTTT.

The J gene is TRBJ2-3, the V gene TRBV4-2, with D tentatively TRBD2 (5 bases). This CDR3 is 14 amino acids long. Trimming took 4 bases from V and 1 from J, leaving 9 bases between them. The germline CDR1 and CDR2 sequences are LGHNA and YNFKEQ. CDR3 residues: CASSLRTGTDTQYF. For the CDR3, the DNA is TGTGCCAGCAGCCTCAGGACTGGCACAGATACGCAGTATTTT.

The rearrangement uses TRBV5-1 and TRBJ1-1; no definite D call. V was pared by 6 bases and J by 7 bases, with 16 bases between. The CDR3 contains 13 residues. The germline CDR1 and CDR2 sequences are SGHRS and YFSETQ. DNA of the CDR3: TGCGCCAGCAAGGGTTCCGGGAGTGGTGAAGCTTTCTTT. This codes for CASKGSGSGEAFF. Drawing the rest from reference TRBV5-1 and TRBJ1-1, the complete variable domain is KAGVTQTPRYLIKTRGQQVTLSCSPISGHRSVSWYQQTPGQGLQFLFEYFSETQRNKGNFPGRFSGRQFSNSRSEMNVSTLELGDSALYLCASKGSGSGEAFFGQGTRLTVV.

V and J are TRBV7-2 and TRBJ2-1, with 10 bases matching TRBD2. V shed 5 bases and J 6 bases; nucleotides not matched to a gene: 10. The CDR3 contains 16 residues. Germline lookup yields CDR1 SGHTA and CDR2 FQGNSA. The CDR3 loop is CASSRPSGSGVNEQFF. CDR3 coding DNA: TGTGCCAGCAGCCGACCTAGCGGGAGCGGGGTCAATGAGCAGTTCTTC.

The rearrangement links TRBV7-8 to TRBJ2-5, with 7 bases aligning to TRBD1. Germline loops: CDR1 SGHVS, CDR2 FQNEAQ. Trimming at V came to 5 bases and at J to 0 bases, leaving 9 bases not matched to a gene. The CDR3 runs 16 residues. The CDR3 sequence: CASSPGPGQYQETQYF. In DNA form, the CDR3 reads TGTGCCAGCAGCCCTGGTCCGGGACAGTACCAAGAGACCCAGTACTTC.

The rearrangement links TRBV9 to TRBJ1-3; D is unresolved. V lost 3 bases and J 1 base, leaving 14 bases between the germline ends. Germline V lookup: CDR1 SGDLS, CDR2 YYNGEE. The CDR3 has 16 residues. The CDR3 nucleotides are TGTGCCAGCAGCGAGGAAAAGGGCGTTTCTGGAAACACCATATATTTT. This encodes CASSEEKGVSGNTIYF.

Concerning this clone: A read error may produce the germline difference seen at one junction end. The identical CDR3 is also encoded by other nucleotide sequences in the sample. This sequence joins TRBV5-6 and TRBJ1-5, with D possibly being TRBD1 (6 bases). The CDR3 loop spans 17 amino acids. CDR1 is SGHDT, CDR2 YYEEEE, per germline. The CDR3 bases are TGTGCTAGCAGCTTGCGCCCAGGGGTGGAATACAATCAGCCCCAGCATTTT. Translation gives CASSLRPGVEYNQPQHF.

This chain connects TRBV28 to TRBJ2-4; 8 positions agree with TRBD1. V gave up 1 base and J gave up 3 bases; unmatched junction bases: 8. Germline V gives CDR1 MDHEN, CDR2 SYDVKM. The CDR3 loop spans 17 amino acids. CDR3 loop: CASSLFSLGQVKNIQYF. The CDR3 nucleotides are TGTGCCAGCAGTTTATTCAGCCTGGGACAGGTCAAAAACATTCAGTACTTC.

This clone was seen only once. The chain carries TRBV2 and TRBJ2-5; maybe TRBD1 (7 bases). V lost 5 bases to trimming and J lost 5 bases, with 12 bases between them. Germline V gene lookup returns CDR1 SNHLY and CDR2 FYNNEI. This CDR3 contains 13 residues. CDR3 nucleotide sequence: TGTGCCAGCAGTCCGACAGGGAGGGAGACCCAGTACTTC. It encodes CASSPTGRETQYF.